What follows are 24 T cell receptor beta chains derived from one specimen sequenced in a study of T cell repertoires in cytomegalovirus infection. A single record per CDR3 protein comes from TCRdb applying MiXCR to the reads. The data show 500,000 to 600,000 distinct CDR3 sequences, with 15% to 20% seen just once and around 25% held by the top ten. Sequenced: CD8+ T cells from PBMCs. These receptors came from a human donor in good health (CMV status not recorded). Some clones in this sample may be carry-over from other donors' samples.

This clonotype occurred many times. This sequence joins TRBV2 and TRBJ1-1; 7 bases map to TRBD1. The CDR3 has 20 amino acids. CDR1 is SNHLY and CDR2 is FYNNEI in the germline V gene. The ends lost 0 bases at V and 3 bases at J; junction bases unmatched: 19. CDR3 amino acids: CASSEALLPWGTGAYTEAFF. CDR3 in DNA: TGTGCCAGCAGTGAAGCGCTTCTTCCGTGGGGCACAGGGGCGTACACTGAAGCTTTCTTT.

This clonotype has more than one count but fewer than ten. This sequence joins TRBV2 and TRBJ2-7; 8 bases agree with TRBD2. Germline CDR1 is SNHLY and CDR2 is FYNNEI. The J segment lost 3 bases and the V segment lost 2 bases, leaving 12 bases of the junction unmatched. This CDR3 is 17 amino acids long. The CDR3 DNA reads TGTGCCAGCAGTGAACCAGGCGGGGCTAGCGGGTTCTACGAGCAGTACTTC. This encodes CASSEPGGASGFYEQYF.

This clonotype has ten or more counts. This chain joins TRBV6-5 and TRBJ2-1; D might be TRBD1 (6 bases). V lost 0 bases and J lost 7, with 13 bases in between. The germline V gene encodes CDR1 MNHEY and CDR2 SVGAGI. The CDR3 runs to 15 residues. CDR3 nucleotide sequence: TGTGCCAGCAGTTACTCGATGGGGGCCGGAAATGAGCAGTTCTTC. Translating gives CASSYSMGAGNEQFF.

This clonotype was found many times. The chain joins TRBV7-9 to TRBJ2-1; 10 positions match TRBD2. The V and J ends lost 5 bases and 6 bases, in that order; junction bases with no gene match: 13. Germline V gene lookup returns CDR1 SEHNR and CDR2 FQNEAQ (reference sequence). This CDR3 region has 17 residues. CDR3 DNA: TGTGCCAGCAGCCTTCTAGCGGGGGCCTCAGGGGGCAATGAGCAGTTCTTC. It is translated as CASSLLAGASGGNEQFF.

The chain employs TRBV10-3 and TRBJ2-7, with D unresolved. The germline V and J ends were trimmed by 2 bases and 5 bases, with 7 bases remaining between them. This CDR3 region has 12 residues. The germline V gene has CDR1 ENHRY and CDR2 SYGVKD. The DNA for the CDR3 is TGTGCCATCAGTGAGGGGCGGCACGAGCAGTACTTC. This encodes CAISEGRHEQYF.

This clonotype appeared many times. CDR3 amino acids: CASSLDRRGEAFF. The DNA for the CDR3 is TGTGCCAGCAGTTTGGACAGGCGGGGGGAAGCTTTCTTT. The chain uses TRBV12-3 or TRBV12-4 and TRBJ1-1; 7 bases match TRBD1. This CDR3 is 13 amino acids long. V was clipped by 3 bases and J by 8 bases; unmatched bases: 6.

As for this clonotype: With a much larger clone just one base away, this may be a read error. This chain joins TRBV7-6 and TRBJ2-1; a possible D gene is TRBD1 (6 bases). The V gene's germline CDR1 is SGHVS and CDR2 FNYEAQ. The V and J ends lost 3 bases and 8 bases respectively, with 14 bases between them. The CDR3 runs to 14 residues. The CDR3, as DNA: TGTGCCAGCAGCTTTGGGACACCTTACTATGAGCAGTTCTTC. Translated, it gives CASSFGTPYYEQFF.

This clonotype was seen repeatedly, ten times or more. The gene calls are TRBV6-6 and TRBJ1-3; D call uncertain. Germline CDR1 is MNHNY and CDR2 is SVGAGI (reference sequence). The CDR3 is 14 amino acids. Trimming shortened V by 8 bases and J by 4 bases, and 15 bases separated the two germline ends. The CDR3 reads CASGWTGGGNTIYF. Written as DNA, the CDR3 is TGTGCCAGCGGCTGGACTGGAGGCGGAAACACCATATATTTT.

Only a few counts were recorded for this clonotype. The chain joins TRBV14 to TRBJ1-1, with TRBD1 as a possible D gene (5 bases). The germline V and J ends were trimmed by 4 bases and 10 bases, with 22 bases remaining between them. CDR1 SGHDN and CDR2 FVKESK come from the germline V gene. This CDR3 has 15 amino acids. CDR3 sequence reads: CASSLKFGTLLGAFF. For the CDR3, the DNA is TGTGCCAGCAGCCTAAAATTCGGGACCTTGTTGGGAGCTTTCTTT.

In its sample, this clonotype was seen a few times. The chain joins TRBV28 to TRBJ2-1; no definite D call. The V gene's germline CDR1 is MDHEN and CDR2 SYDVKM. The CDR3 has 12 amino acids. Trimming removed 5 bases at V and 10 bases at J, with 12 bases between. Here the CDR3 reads CASSPRVEEQFF. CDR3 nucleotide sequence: TGTGCCAGCAGTCCCCGAGTTGAAGAGCAGTTCTTC.

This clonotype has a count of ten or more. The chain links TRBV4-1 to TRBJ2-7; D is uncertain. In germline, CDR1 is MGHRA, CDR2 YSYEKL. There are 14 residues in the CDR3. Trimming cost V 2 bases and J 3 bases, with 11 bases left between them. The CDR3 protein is CASSQYLTGYEQYF. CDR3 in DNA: TGCGCCAGCAGCCAATATTTGACGGGCTACGAGCAGTACTTC.

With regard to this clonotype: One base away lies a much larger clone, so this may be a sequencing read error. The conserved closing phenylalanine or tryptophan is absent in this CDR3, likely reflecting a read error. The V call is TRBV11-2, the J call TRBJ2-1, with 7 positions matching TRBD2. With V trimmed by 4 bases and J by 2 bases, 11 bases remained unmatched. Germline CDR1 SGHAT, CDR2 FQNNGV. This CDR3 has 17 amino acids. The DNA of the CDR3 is TGTGCCAGCAGCTCCCGATCGTTGGGGGGGGCCTACAATGAGCAGTTCTTA. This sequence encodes CASSSRSLGGAYNEQFL.

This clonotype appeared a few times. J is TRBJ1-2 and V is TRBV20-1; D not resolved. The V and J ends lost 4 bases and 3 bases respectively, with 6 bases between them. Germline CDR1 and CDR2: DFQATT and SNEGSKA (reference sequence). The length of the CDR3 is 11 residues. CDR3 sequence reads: CSAIRDYGYTF. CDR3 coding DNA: TGCAGTGCTATCAGAGACTATGGCTACACCTTC.

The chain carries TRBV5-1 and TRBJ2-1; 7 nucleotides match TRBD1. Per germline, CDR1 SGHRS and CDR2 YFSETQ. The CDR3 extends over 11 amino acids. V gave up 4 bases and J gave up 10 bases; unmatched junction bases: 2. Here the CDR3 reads CASSKDREQFF. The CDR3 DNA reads TGCGCCAGCAGCAAGGACAGGGAGCAGTTCTTC.

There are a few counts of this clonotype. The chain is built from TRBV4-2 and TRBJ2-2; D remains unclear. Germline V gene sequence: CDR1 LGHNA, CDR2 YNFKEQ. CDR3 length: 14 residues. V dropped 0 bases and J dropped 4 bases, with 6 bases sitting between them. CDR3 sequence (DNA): TGTGCCAGCAGCCAAGAGGCGGCCACCGGGGAGCTGTTTTTT. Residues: CASSQEAATGELFF.

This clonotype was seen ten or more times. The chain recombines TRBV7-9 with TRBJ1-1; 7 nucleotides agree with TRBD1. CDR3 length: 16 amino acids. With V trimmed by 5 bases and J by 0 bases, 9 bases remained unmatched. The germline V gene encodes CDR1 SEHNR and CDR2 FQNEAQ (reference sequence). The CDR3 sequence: CASSLGTAPMNTEAFF. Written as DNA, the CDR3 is TGTGCCAGCAGCCTTGGGACAGCCCCAATGAACACTGAAGCTTTCTTT.

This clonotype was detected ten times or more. The CDR3 loop reads CASSLLSGPYEQYF. In DNA, the CDR3 is TGTGCCAGCAGCTTGTTGTCGGGGCCCTACGAGCAGTACTTC. V is TRBV7-3 and J is TRBJ2-7, with D perhaps given as TRBD1 or TRBD2 (5 bases each). The germline V gene encodes CDR1 SGHTA and CDR2 FQGTGA. This CDR3 has 14 amino acids. With 3 bases removed from V and 2 bases from J, the gap between germline ends came to 11 bases.

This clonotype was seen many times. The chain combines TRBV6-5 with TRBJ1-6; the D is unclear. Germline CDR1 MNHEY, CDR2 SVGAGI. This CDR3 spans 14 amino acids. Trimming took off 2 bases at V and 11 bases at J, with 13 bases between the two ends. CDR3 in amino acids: CASSYEPAGTPLHF. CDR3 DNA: TGTGCCAGCAGTTACGAACCGGCTGGGACACCCCTCCACTTT.

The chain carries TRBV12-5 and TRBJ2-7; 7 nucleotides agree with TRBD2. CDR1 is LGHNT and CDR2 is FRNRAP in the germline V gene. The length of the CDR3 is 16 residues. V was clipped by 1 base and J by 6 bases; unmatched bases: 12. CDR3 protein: CASGLAPGGPRAEQYF. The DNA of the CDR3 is TGTGCTAGTGGTTTGGCTCCGGGGGGACCTCGGGCCGAGCAGTACTTC.

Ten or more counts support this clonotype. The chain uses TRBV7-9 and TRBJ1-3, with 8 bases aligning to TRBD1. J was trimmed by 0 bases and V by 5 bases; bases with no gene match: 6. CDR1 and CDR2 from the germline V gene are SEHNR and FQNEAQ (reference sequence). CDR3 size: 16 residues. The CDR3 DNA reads TGTGCCAGCAGCATAAGAACAGGGGGCTCTGGAAACACCATATATTTT. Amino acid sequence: CASSIRTGGSGNTIYF.

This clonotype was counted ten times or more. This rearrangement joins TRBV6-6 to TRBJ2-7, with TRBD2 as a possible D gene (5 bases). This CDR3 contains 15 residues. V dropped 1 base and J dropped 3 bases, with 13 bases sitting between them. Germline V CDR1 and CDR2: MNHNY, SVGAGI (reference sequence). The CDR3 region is CASSYLPEANYEQYF. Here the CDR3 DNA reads TGTGCCAGCAGTTACTTGCCGGAGGCCAACTACGAGCAGTACTTC.

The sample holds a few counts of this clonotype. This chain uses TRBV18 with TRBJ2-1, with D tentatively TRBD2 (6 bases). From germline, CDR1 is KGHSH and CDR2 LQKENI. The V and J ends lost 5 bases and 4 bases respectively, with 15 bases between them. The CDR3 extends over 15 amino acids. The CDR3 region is CASSEAWGLYNEQFF. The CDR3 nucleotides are TGTGCCAGCTCAGAAGCGTGGGGACTTTACAATGAGCAGTTCTTC.

The CDR3 DNA sequence: TGTGCCAGCAGGGACGGGATCGGCTACGAGCAGTACTTC. Residues: CASRDGIGYEQYF. The chain links TRBV6-1 to TRBJ2-7, with a weak D call TRBD2 (5 bases). Trimming cost V 6 bases and J 3 bases, with 12 bases left between them. The CDR3 is made up of 13 amino acids. Germline V lookup: CDR1 MNHNS, CDR2 SASEGT.

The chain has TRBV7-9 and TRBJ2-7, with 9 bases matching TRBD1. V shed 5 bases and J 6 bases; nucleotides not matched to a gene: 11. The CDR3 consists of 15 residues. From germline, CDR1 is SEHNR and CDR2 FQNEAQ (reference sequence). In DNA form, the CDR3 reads TGTGCCAGCAGCCGGCAACGGACAGGGGAAGTCGAGCAGTACTTC. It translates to CASSRQRTGEVEQYF. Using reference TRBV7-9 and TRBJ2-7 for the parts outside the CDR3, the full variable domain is DTGVSQNPRHKITKRGQNVTFRCDPISEHNRLYWYRQTLGQGPEFLTYFQNEAQLEKSRLLSDRFSAERPKGSFSTLEIQRTEQGDSAMYLCASSRQRTGEVEQYFGPGTRLTVT.